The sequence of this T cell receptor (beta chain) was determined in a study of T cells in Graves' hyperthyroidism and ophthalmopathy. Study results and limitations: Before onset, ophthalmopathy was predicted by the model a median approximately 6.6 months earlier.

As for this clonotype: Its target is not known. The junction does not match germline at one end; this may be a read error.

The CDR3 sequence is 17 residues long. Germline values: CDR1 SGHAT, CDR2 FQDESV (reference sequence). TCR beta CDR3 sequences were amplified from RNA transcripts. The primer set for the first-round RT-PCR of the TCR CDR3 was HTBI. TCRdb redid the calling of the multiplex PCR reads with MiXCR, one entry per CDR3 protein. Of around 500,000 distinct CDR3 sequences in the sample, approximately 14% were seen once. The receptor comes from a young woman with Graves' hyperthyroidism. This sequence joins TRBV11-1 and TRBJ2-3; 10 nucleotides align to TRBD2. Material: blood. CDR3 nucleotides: TGCGCCAGCAGCTTGGGGGCTAGCGGGGGATACACAGATACGCAGTATTTT. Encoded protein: CASSLGASGGYTDTQYF.